This T cell receptor beta chain appears in the sequencing data of a study of neurological immune-mediated disorders (dated by TCRdb to the late 2010s). Describing the broader study: Peripheral blood TCR-beta repertoires from patients with HTLV-I-associated myelopathy (HAM/TSP), patients with multiple sclerosis, and healthy controls were compared in the study using UMI-based sequencing. The 106 TCR-beta libraries covered PBMC samples along with longitudinal samples, technical triplicates, and paired sorted CD4+ and CD8+ T-cell subsets. The cohort included some 70 subjects: some 15 with HAM/TSP, approximately 35 with multiple sclerosis, and roughly 20 healthy controls.

On the study overall, not on this receptor specifically: TCR clonal expansion was highest in HAM/TSP patients and lowest in MS patients, with MS patients falling below even healthy controls. Expanded clones from different subjects shared no identical CDR3 amino acid sequences, which suggests that TCR-beta repertoires were private in all groups.

Based on the germline V gene, the CDR1 and CDR2 sequences are MNHEY and SVGAGI. V lost 5 bases and J lost 4 bases, and the count of bases not matched to a germline gene is 10. Counted from cysteine to phenylalanine, this CDR3 has 16 amino acids. The entry retains the CDR3 DNA only, 48 bases that are in frame from base 1. This clonotype was seen repeatedly, ten times or more. What this receptor recognizes is not known. No base-level quality is on record; no much larger clone is a single base apart. cDNA was synthesized by template-switch 5'RACE using a primer carrying a 10-nucleotide random unique molecular identifier by which each TCR transcript was tagged. Each sequencing run produced over 200 million TCR-beta sequences covering 15-18 subjects. The RNeasy kit was used to extract total RNA. TCR-beta VDJ regions were amplified with primers for the TCR constant region and the 5'RACE anchor, using the KAPA Real-time Library Amplification kit. Sample indexes and Illumina adaptors were added in a first PCR, and a second PCR then increased library yield. After Ampure bead purification, the TCR product of roughly 650 bp was size-selected on a 2% E-gel SizeSelection system. Library quality was checked on a Bioanalyzer, concentration was measured with Qubit, and libraries were quantified with the Kapa Library Quantification kit before pooling. Libraries were sequenced paired-end 2 x 150 bp on an Illumina HiSeq 2500. To increase sequence diversity, roughly 24-32% phiX was spiked into each library pool. In the source study's methods: Quality-filtered reads were processed with the UMI-based MiGEC pipeline, and over 80% of raw TCR sequences were removed by the MiGEC pipeline during error correction. VDJ genes were aligned to IMGT germline references, and clonotypes were defined by unique CDR3 amino acid sequence plus V-J genes. Clonal expansion, Shannon diversity and CDR3 relatedness (CalcPairwiseDistances, ClusterSamples) were evaluated with VDJtools, and phylogenetic trees were built with CLCbio workbench. A clone was classed as expanded if it had 8 or more unique UMIs, a cutoff based on coefficient-of-variation modelling across technical triplicates. Using fastp trimming at Q25 and MiXCR clonotype assembly, TCRdb reanalyzed the public sequencing data and kept in-frame beta chains. Rows are combined by CDR3 protein, so each entry shows the most common genes and DNA. TCRdb's processing, not the authors', yielded these V and J calls. The sample includes about 46,000 distinct CDR3 sequences, with 10% observed a single time. The ten largest clonotypes hold roughly 5.3% of the sample.

For the unsorted PBMC libraries, 2 million PBMCs were stored in RNAlater at -80 degrees C until RNA extraction and were used to generate the libraries. Peripheral blood underwent Ficoll-Hypaque density gradient centrifugation to isolate PBMCs, which were then cryopreserved in liquid nitrogen. The receptor was derived from a man between 70 and 80 years old with HTLV-1-associated myelopathy (HAM/TSP). The sequenced sample was PBMCs. The chain is assembled from TRBV6-5 and TRBJ2-2; 7 nucleotides in the junction match TRBD1. In nucleotide form, the sequence is TGTGCCAGCAGTCCCAGACAGGGAGCGCTCACCGGGGAGCTGTTTTTT. Its protein product is CASSPRQGALTGELFF.